Shown below are 18 T cell receptor beta chains from a single sample sequenced in a study of cytomegalovirus exposure and HLA in healthy donors. Primers for the PCR totalled 60 Vbeta and 13 Jbeta. The data were produced by immunoSEQ multiplex PCR, yet TCRdb's version contains in-frame clones alone and is incomplete. The sample holds 150,000 to 200,000 clones, 60% to 85% seen once. Sequencing was carried out using PBMCs. The receptors here all came from a woman between 35 and 50 years old in good health and CMV-seronegative.

The chain is built from TRBV9 and TRBJ1-3, with D possibly being TRBD1 (5 bases). Germline loops: CDR1 SGDLS, CDR2 YYNGEE. Trimming cost V 0 bases and J 0 bases, with 7 bases left between them. The length of the CDR3 is 15 residues. The CDR3 DNA reads as TGTGCCAGCAGCGTAGTAGGGGACTCTGGAAACACCATATATTTT. Translation gives CASSVVGDSGNTIYF.

The J gene is TRBJ2-7, the V gene TRBV5-4; D is perhaps TRBD2 (6 bases). V was trimmed by 7 bases and J by 2 bases, leaving 16 bases between them. Germline CDR1 SGHNT, CDR2 YYREEE (reference sequence). This CDR3 comprises 14 residues. The DNA of the CDR3 is TGTGCCAGCCAATGGACTACCCAAACCTACGAGCAGTACTTC. It translates to CASQWTTQTYEQYF.

There are a few counts of this clone. This chain links TRBV18 with TRBJ1-1; 10 nucleotides agree with TRBD1. The CDR3 sequence is 16 residues long. Germline V lookup: CDR1 KGHSH, CDR2 LQKENI. V trimming: 1 base; J trimming: 3 bases; junction bases outside the gene matches: 5. CDR3 coding DNA: TGTGCCAGCTCACCACGGGACAGGGGCTTGGACACTGAAGCTTTCTTT. Protein product: CASSPRDRGLDTEAFF.

The chain combines TRBV7-9 with TRBJ2-7; a possible D gene is TRBD1 (6 bases). V was clipped by 1 base and J by 7 bases, with 8 bases between them. The CDR3 totals 12 residues. Germline lookup yields CDR1 SEHNR and CDR2 FQNEAQ (reference sequence). The CDR3 bases are TGTGCCAGCAGCTTAGTCAGGGGTGAGCAGTACTTC. Translating it yields CASSLVRGEQYF.

V usage is TRBV7-3 and J usage is TRBJ2-3, with D possibly TRBD2 on 5 matching bases. V was shortened by 5 bases and J by 4 bases, with 10 bases between the two germline ends. This CDR3 is 13 amino acids long. Looked up from germline, CDR1 is SGHTA and CDR2 is FQGTGA. The CDR3 here is CASSRSSADTQYF. The CDR3 DNA follows: TGTGCCAGCAGCCGAAGTAGCGCAGATACGCAGTATTTT. The full variable domain, completed using reference TRBV7-3 and TRBJ2-3, is GAGVSQTPSNKVTEKGKYVELRCDPISGHTALYWYRQSLGQGPEFLIYFQGTGAADDSGLPNDRFFAVRPEGSVSTLKIQRTERGDSAVYLCASSRSSADTQYFGPGTRLTVL.

The rearrangement joins TRBV2 to TRBJ1-1; no definite D call. V was trimmed by 5 bases and J by 0 bases, leaving 10 bases between them. This CDR3 has 14 amino acids. Looked up from germline, CDR1 is SNHLY and CDR2 is FYNNEI. CDR3 nucleotide sequence: TGTGCCAGCAGTCCTGGCCTTTTGAACACTGAAGCTTTCTTT. It specifies CASSPGLLNTEAFF.

The chain combines TRBV28 with TRBJ1-2, with no clear D. V dropped 6 bases and J dropped 4 bases, with 15 bases sitting between them. This CDR3 contains 14 residues. Germline V gene sequence: CDR1 MDHEN, CDR2 SYDVKM. CDR3 loop: CASSLDGNSYGYTF. The CDR3 nucleotides read TGTGCCAGCAGCCTTGACGGGAACTCCTATGGCTACACCTTC.

This clone is a singleton in its sample. The chain uses TRBV18 and TRBJ2-3, with a weak D call TRBD1 (6 bases). V shed 9 bases and J shed 6 bases, with 13 bases lying between them. Germline loops: CDR1 KGHSH, CDR2 LQKENI. The CDR3 totals 12 residues. The CDR3 is CASRRQEDTQYF. The CDR3 nucleotides read TGTGCCAGTCGCCGACAGGAGGATACGCAGTATTTT.

V usage is TRBV7-2 and J usage is TRBJ1-6, with D maybe TRBD1 (5 bases). The CDR3 runs 17 residues. V dropped 5 bases and J dropped 6 bases, with 20 bases sitting between them. Germline loops: CDR1 SGHTA, CDR2 FQGNSA. The CDR3 bases are TGTGCCAGCAGCCCAAAAACCCCAGGGCTGGGTAATTCACCCCTCCACTTT. Residues: CASSPKTPGLGNSPLHF.

V is TRBV4-3 and J is TRBJ2-5; 7 bases agree with TRBD2. V trimming: 0 bases; J trimming: 2 bases; junction bases outside the gene matches: 6. The CDR3 runs 16 residues. Germline V gene data show CDR1 as LGHNA and CDR2 as YSLEER. As DNA, the CDR3 is TGCGCCAGCAGCCAAGACGCGGCTAGCGGTCAAGAGACCCAGTACTTC. It is translated as CASSQDAASGQETQYF.

The chain uses TRBV6-5 and TRBJ2-2, with D possibly TRBD2 on 6 matching bases. Germline-derived CDR1 and CDR2 are MNHEY and SVGAGI. There are 12 residues in the CDR3. V was pared by 9 bases and J by 5 bases, with 10 bases between. CDR3 sequence reads: CASGRGTGELFF. CDR3 DNA: TGTGCCAGTGGGCGGGGAACCGGGGAGCTGTTTTTT.

The chain joins TRBV5-1 to TRBJ2-1, with D tentatively TRBD2 (5 bases). From germline, CDR1 is SGHRS and CDR2 YFSETQ. Trimming pared 2 bases from V and 12 bases from J, leaving 27 bases between. The CDR3 consists of 17 residues. CDR3 sequence reads: CASSFPPTGEILERQFF. CDR3 bases: TGCGCCAGCAGCTTCCCACCCACCGGGGAGATTTTGGAACGGCAGTTCTTC.

The chain's CDR3 is CASSFSLAGPNEQFF. In nucleotides, the CDR3 is TGTGCCAGCAGCTTCTCCCTAGCGGGACCCAATGAGCAGTTCTTC. The chain links TRBV7-2 to TRBJ2-1; TRBD2 matches 9 bases. The CDR3 length is 15 residues. Germline V lookup: CDR1 SGHTA, CDR2 FQGNSA. The junction had 6 bases not matched to a gene; V was cut back by 3 bases and J by 6 bases.

This rearrangement joins TRBV27 to TRBJ2-7, with TRBD2 matching over 11 bases. CDR1 and CDR2 from the germline V gene are MNHEY and SMNVEV (reference sequence). The J segment lost 4 bases and the V segment lost 6 bases, leaving 5 bases of the junction unmatched. This CDR3 spans 14 amino acids. Here the CDR3 reads CASRLTSGTYEQYF. CDR3 in DNA: TGTGCCAGCAGACTGACTAGCGGGACATACGAGCAGTACTTC.

This clone has a single count. This chain connects TRBV9 to TRBJ2-7; 8 bases map to TRBD1. J lost 2 bases, V lost 4 bases, and 5 bases had no gene match. This CDR3 contains 14 residues. Germline assignment: CDR1 SGDLS and CDR2 YYNGEE. The CDR3: CASSTGQGAYEQYF. The CDR3 region has the DNA TGTGCCAGCAGCACCGGACAGGGAGCCTACGAGCAGTACTTC. Drawing the rest from reference TRBV9 and TRBJ2-7, the complete variable domain is DSGVTQTPKHLITATGQRVTLRCSPRSGDLSVYWYQQSLDQGLQFLIQYYNGEERAKGNILERFSAQQFPDLHSELNLSSLELGDSALYFCASSTGQGAYEQYFGPGTRLTVT.

With respect to this clone: Within the sample, other DNA sequences also encode this same CDR3. This chain joins TRBV30 and TRBJ1-5; D unresolved. The V gene lost 0 bases and the J gene lost 1 base, with 4 bases spanning the gap. This CDR3 region has 13 residues. The germline V gene has CDR1 GTSNPN and CDR2 SVGIG (reference sequence). The CDR3 sequence is CAWSVGSNQPQHF. DNA for the CDR3: TGTGCCTGGAGTGTCGGGAGCAATCAGCCCCAGCATTTT.

V usage is TRBV4-1 and J usage is TRBJ2-3; D is unclear. This CDR3 spans 16 amino acids. V lost 2 bases, J lost 1 base, and 13 bases lay in between. The germline CDR1 and CDR2 sequences are MGHRA and YSYEKL. The CDR3 DNA follows: TGCGCCAGCAGCCAAACATCTGGTTACGGCACAGATACGCAGTATTTT. This gives the protein CASSQTSGYGTDTQYF.

There are a few counts of this clone. This chain uses TRBV15 with TRBJ1-1; no reliable D call. With 0 bases removed from V and 1 base from J, the gap between germline ends came to 6 bases. Germline CDR1 LNHNV, CDR2 YYDKDF (reference sequence). The CDR3 consists of 14 residues. CDR3 in DNA: TGTGCCACCAGCAGAGAACGCAGGAACACTGAAGCTTTCTTT. It yields the protein CATSRERRNTEAFF.